This T cell receptor beta chain was captured in a study of CD4+ T cells in melanoma. Study-wide findings and caveats: Reportedly, melanoma neoantigen-specific CD4+ T cells showed varied differentiation states. A reported correlation linked neoantigen-specific CD4+ T cells to CD8+, macrophage and B cell function.

The table came from immunoSEQ multiplex PCR; TCRdb's copy has only in-frame clones and leaves some out. The sample shows about 120,000 clones, 92% of them seen only once. V was trimmed by 1 base and J by 3 bases, leaving 7 bases between them. The CDR3 consists of 15 residues. Germline V lookup: CDR1 MGHDK, CDR2 SYGVNS. Worth noting for this clone: The antigen remains undetermined.

Sequenced: peripheral blood. The clonotype originates from a human donor with melanoma. The chain links TRBV25-1 to TRBJ1-6, with D unresolved. CDR3 in amino acids: CASSEFPGYNSPLHF. CDR3 sequence (DNA): TGTGCCAGCAGTGAATTCCCTGGCTATAATTCACCCCTCCACTTT.